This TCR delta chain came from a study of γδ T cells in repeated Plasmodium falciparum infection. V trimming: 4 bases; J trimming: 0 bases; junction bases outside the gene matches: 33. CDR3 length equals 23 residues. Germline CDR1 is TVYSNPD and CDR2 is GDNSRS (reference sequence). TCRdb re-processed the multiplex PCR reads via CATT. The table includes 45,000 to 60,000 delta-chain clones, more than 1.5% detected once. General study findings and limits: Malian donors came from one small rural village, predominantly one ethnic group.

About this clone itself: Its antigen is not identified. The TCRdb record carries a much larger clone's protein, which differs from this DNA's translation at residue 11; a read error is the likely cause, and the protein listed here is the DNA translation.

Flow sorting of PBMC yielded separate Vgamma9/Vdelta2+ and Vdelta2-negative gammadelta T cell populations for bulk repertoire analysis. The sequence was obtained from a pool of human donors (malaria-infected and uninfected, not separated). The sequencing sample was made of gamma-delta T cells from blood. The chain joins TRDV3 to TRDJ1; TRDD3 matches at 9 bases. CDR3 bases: TGTGCCTCCCTCAGTACTGGGGGACAGACGTCGAAAGTGGGGGTGAGATACACCGATAAACTCATCTTT. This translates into CASLSTGGQTSKVGVRYTDKLIF. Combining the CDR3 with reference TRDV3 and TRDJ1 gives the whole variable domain CDKVTQSSPDQTVASGSEVVLLCTYDTVYSNPDLFWYRIRPDYSFQFVFYGDNSRSEGADFTQGRFSVKHILTQKAFHLVISPVRTEDSATYYCASLSTGGQTSKVGVRYTDKLIFGKGTRVTVEP.